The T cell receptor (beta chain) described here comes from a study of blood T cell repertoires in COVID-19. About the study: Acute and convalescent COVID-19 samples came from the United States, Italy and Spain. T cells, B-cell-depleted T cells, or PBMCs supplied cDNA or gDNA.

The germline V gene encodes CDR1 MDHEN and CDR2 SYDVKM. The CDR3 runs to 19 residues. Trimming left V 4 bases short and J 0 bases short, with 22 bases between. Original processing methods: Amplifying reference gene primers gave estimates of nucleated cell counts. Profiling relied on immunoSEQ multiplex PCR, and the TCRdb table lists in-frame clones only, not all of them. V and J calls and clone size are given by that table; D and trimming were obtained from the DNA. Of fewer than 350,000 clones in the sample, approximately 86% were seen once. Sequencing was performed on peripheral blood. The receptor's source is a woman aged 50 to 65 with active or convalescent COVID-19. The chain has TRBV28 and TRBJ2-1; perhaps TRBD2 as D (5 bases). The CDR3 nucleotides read TGTGCCAGCAGTTCCCCTAGCCCTACTATCCCCAACTCCTACAATGAGCAGTTCTTC. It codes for CASSSPSPTIPNSYNEQFF.